The present T cell receptor (beta chain) was sequenced within a study of early T cells in non-severe SARS-CoV-2 infection (dated by TCRdb to about 2021). Some background on the complete study: TCR sequencing used bulk RNA from unsorted whole blood, so alpha and beta chains could not be paired.

The CDR3 has 14 amino acids, counting the end cysteine and phenylalanine. The kept DNA is CDR3 alone, 42 bases in frame from the first base. V was cut back by 3 bases and J by 7 bases, leaving a gap of 12 bases between them. Remarks on this clonotype: Its antigen is currently not known. No per-base quality is available; no much larger clone lies one base away.

The library came from 5' RACE. The instrument was a NextSeq 500. Unique molecular identifiers were attached to individual cDNA molecules in the TCR library protocol so that sequencing error and PCR bias could be corrected. Both TCR alpha and beta chains were sequenced, and tight co-correlation was observed between alpha and beta sequence abundances in each sample. Per the original workflow: V gene, J gene and CDR3 annotation of TCR sequences was performed with Decombinator V4. TCRs were defined as expanded if a significant change between any two time points was detected under a Poisson model with p below 0.0001. TCR abundances were normalised to the total number of TCRs sequenced per sample and were expressed as counts per million. MAIT TCRs were defined by TRAV1-2 paired with TRAJ12, TRAJ20 or TRAJ33, and iNKT TCRs by TRAV10 paired with TRAJ18. VDJdb, accessed 1 November 2021, was searched for CMV, EBV and SARS-CoV-2 annotated TCRs, excluding TCRs annotated for multiple antigens. The public reads were run again by TCRdb, first through fastp at Q25 and then through MiXCR, and only productive beta chains were kept. Each entry is one CDR3 protein sequence, shown with its most common DNA and genes. What appears here as the V and J calls and clone size reflects TCRdb's work, not the paper's. Present in this sample are tens of thousands of distinct CDR3 sequences, approximately 7% of which were seen just once. Less than 5% of the sample goes to the ten largest clones.

A case-control design nested within a healthcare worker cohort in London, UK, was used, with weekly nasopharyngeal swab PCR tests and blood sampling performed. Healthcare workers were enrolled in the week of the UK lockdown, from 23 to 31 March 2020, and were followed every week for up to roughly 16 weeks. Results the study describes overall, beyond this receptor: VDJdb matching was skewed toward anti-spike CD8 responses and likely underestimated virus-specific expansions, missing private and CD4 specificities.

The receptor was isolated from an adult who was a healthcare worker with PCR-confirmed SARS-CoV-2 infection or an uninfected control (not recorded which). The specimen sequenced was whole blood. The rearrangement joined TRBV12-3 or TRBV12-4 to TRBJ1-4, with no D gene named confidently. The sequence in DNA is TGTGCCAGCAGTTTGAATATGCAGAGTGAAAAACTGTTTTTT. This translates into CASSLNMQSEKLFF.